The present TCR beta chain was sequenced within a study of T-cell memory formation after mild COVID-19. Points from the study as a whole: Of the contracting clones, CD4+ ones lay mainly in CM and EM, and CD8+ ones in EMRA.

This clonotype occurred a few times. The antigen remains undetermined. Researchers used 5'RACE with constant-segment primers to make TCR alpha and TCR beta cDNA libraries that carry sample barcodes and UMIs. Via MiXCR, TCRdb re-called the 5' RACE reads, giving one row per CDR3 protein. Of 100,000 to 150,000 distinct CDR3 sequences in the sample, about 15% were seen once. Sample: PBMCs or a T cell subset sorted from them (not recorded which). The receptor comes from an adult woman who had mild COVID-19 (a few samples of this study predate the infection). Cell type and time point are not known.

In DNA, the CDR3 is TGTGCCAGCAGCCGGGCGGGTGGTCAGGGTAACTACGAGCAGTACTTC. Protein sequence: CASSRAGGQGNYEQYF. The rearrangement joins TRBV27 to TRBJ2-7; D may match TRBD1 or TRBD2 (5 bases each). Trimming shortened V by 6 bases and J by 3 bases, and 21 bases separated the two germline ends. Germline CDR1 is MNHEY and CDR2 is SMNVEV (reference sequence). The CDR3 spans 16 residues.